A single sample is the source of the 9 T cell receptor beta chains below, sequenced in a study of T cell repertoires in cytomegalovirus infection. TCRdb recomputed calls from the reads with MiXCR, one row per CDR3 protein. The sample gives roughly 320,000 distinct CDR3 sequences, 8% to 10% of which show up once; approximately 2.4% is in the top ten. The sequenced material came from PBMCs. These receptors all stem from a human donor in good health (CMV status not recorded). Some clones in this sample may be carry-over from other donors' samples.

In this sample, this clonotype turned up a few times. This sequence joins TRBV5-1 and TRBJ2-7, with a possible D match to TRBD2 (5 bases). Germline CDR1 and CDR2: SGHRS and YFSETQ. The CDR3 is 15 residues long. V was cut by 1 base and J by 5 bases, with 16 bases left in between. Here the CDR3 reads CASSLLSADFDEQYV. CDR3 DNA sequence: TGCGCCAGCAGCTTGTTGTCAGCGGACTTTGACGAGCAGTACGTC.

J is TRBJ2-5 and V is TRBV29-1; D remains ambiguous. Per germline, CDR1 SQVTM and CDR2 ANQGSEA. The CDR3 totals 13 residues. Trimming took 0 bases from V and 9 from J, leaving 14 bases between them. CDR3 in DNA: TGCAGCGTTGAAGACGGTACCCGGACGCCCCAGTACTTC. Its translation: CSVEDGTRTPQYF.

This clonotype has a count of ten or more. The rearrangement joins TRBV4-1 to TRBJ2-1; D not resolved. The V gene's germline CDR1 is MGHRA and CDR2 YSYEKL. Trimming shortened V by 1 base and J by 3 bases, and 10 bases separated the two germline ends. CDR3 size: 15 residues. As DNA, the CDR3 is TGCGCCAGCAGCCAAGTTACAAACAGCTACAATGAGCAGTTCTTC. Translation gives CASSQVTNSYNEQFF.

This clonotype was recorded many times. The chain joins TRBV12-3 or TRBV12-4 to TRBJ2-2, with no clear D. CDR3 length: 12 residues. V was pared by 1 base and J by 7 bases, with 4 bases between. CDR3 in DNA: TGTGCCAGCAGTTTAGACATCGGGGAGCTGTTTTTT. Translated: CASSLDIGELFF.

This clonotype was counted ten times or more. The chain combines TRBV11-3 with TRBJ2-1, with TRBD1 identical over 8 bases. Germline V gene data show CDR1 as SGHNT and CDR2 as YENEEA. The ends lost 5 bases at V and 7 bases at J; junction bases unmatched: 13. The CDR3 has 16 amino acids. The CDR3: CASSPRDRGNFNEQFF. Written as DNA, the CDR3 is TGTGCCAGCAGCCCCAGAGACAGGGGAAATTTTAATGAGCAGTTCTTC.

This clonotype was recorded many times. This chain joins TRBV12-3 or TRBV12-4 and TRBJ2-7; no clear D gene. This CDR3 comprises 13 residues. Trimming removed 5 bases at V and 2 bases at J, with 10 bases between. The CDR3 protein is CASSQDGPYEQYF. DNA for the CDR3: TGTGCCAGCAGTCAAGACGGGCCCTACGAGCAGTACTTC.

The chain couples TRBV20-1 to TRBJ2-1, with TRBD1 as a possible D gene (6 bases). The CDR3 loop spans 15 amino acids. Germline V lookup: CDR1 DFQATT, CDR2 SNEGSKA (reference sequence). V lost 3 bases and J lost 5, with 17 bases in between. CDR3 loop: CSASGTPRLHNEQFF. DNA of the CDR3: TGCAGTGCTAGCGGGACACCGAGACTTCACAATGAGCAGTTCTTC.

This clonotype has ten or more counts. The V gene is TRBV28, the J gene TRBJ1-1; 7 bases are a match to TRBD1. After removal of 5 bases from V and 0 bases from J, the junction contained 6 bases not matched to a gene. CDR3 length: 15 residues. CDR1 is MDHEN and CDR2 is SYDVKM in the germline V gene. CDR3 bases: TGTGCCAGCAGTGCCCGACAGGGCCTGAACACTGAAGCTTTCTTT. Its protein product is CASSARQGLNTEAFF.

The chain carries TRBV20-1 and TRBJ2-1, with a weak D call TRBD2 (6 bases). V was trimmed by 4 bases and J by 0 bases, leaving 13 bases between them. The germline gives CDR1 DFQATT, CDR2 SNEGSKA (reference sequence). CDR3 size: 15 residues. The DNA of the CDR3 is TGCAGTGCTAATGACGGGGGAAGCTCCTACAATGAGCAGTTCTTC. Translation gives CSANDGGSSYNEQFF.